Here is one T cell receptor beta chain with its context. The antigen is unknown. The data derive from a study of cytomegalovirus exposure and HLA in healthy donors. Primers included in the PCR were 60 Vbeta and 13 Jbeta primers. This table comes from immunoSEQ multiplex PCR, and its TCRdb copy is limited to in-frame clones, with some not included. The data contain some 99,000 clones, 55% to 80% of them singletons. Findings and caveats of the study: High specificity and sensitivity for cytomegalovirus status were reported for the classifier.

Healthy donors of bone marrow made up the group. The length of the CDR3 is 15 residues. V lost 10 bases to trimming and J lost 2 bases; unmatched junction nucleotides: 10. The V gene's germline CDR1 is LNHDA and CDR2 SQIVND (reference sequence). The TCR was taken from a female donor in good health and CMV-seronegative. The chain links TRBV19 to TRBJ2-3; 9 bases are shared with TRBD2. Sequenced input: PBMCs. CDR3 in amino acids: CATRLAAIPTDTQYF. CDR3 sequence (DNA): TGTGCCACACGACTAGCGGCAATTCCCACAGATACGCAGTATTTT.